The rows below give T cell receptor beta chains drawn from one sample of a study of T cells in Graves' hyperthyroidism and ophthalmopathy. TCRdb called the multiplex PCR reads again in MiXCR, with one record for every CDR3 protein. The repertoire holds around 420,000 distinct CDR3 sequences, with 15% to 18% as singletons. The sample consisted of blood. The source is a woman aged 18-29 years with Graves' hyperthyroidism. The CDR3 runs from the conserved cysteine through the conserved F or W. Fields, in order: J gene, D gene, clone size, V gene, CDR3 protein, CDR3 DNA. A D gene is named only where the DNA matches it firmly. The size entry is marked missing in some rows and otherwise reads once, few, many or a size class.

J: TRBJ2-5
D: TRBD1
size: many
V: TRBV11-1
CDR3: CASSFQGAGETQYF
DNA: TGTGCCAGCAGCTTTCAGGGGGCAGGAGAGACCCAGTACTTC

J: TRBJ2-7
D: -
size: -
V: TRBV20-1
CDR3: CSVAEEREPTEQYF
DNA: TGCAGTGTCGCAGAAGAACGGGAACCGACCGAGCAGTACTTC

J: TRBJ1-5
D: -
size: -
V: TRBV7-2
CDR3: CASSSSTTTAQHF
DNA: TGTGCCAGCAGCTCCTCCACTACCACGGCCCAGCATTTT

J: TRBJ2-7
D: TRBD1
size: many
V: TRBV28
CDR3: CASSRGGGTAYEQYF
DNA: TGTGCCAGCAGTCGCGGTGGTGGGACAGCCTACGAGCAGTACTTC

J: TRBJ2-7
D: TRBD1
size: -
V: TRBV18
CDR3: CASSPATGTGNFYEQYF
DNA: TGTGCCAGCTCACCGGCAACCGGGACAGGGAATTTTTACGAGCAGTACTTC

J: TRBJ1-2
D: TRBD1
size: -
V: TRBV20-1
CDR3: CSAPKGLGQRDYGYTF
DNA: TGCAGTGCTCCCAAGGGACTGGGACAGAGGGACTATGGCTACACCTTC

J: TRBJ2-1
D: -
size: -
V: TRBV12-3/TRBV12-4
CDR3: CASSLRGTYNEQFF
DNA: TGTGCCAGCAGTTTACGCGGGACCTACAATGAGCAGTTCTTC

J: TRBJ1-1
D: -
size: -
V: TRBV5-1
CDR3: CASSLDTRGWGTEAFF
DNA: TGCGCCAGCAGCTTGGATACGCGCGGATGGGGTACTGAAGCTTTCTTT

J: TRBJ2-1
D: -
size: many
V: TRBV12-3/TRBV12-4
CDR3: CASSSYRESHNEQFF
DNA: TGTGCCAGCAGCTCCTACCGGGAGTCTCACAATGAGCAGTTCTTC

J: TRBJ2-1
D: -
size: many
V: TRBV5-1
CDR3: CASSALGPWGEQFF
DNA: TGCGCCAGCAGCGCGCTGGGCCCGTGGGGTGAGCAGTTCTTC

J: TRBJ1-1
D: -
size: few
V: TRBV20-1
CDR3: CSARDSNSLNTEAFF
DNA: TGCAGTGCTAGAGACTCAAATTCGTTGAACACTGAAGCTTTCTTT

J: TRBJ1-1
D: -
size: -
V: TRBV24-1
CDR3: CATARGYTEAFF
DNA: TGTGCCACCGCCCGGGGGTACACTGAAGCTTTCTTT

J: TRBJ1-4
D: -
size: -
V: TRBV12-3/TRBV12-4
CDR3: CASRNGGGLKLFF
DNA: TGTGCCAGCAGGAATGGGGGCGGGTTAAAACTGTTTTTT

J: TRBJ2-7
D: TRBD1
size: many
V: TRBV20-1
CDR3: CSARLGAGGADEQYF
DNA: TGCAGTGCTAGGTTGGGGGCAGGGGGCGCCGACGAGCAGTACTTC

J: TRBJ1-4
D: -
size: many
V: TRBV12-3/TRBV12-4
CDR3: CASSPRGLANEKLFF
DNA: TGTGCCAGCAGTCCCAGAGGTCTAGCTAATGAAAAACTGTTTTTT

J: TRBJ2-1
D: -
size: few
V: TRBV4-1
CDR3: CASSQDKDEQFF
DNA: TGCGCCAGCAGCCAAGATAAGGACGAGCAGTTCTTC

J: TRBJ1-2
D: -
size: -
V: TRBV19
CDR3: CASSIRGDYGYTF
DNA: TGTGCCAGTAGTATCCGGGGAGACTATGGCTACACCTTC

J: TRBJ2-1
D: -
size: few
V: TRBV12-3/TRBV12-4
CDR3: CASSGRRYSYNEQFF
DNA: TGTGCCAGCAGTGGGCGACGCTACTCCTACAATGAGCAGTTCTTC

J: TRBJ2-7
D: TRBD1
size: many
V: TRBV5-1
CDR3: CASSLASTGGGEQYF
DNA: TGCGCCAGCAGCTTGGCATCGACAGGGGGCGGCGAGCAGTACTTC

J: TRBJ2-1
D: TRBD2
size: many
V: TRBV28
CDR3: CASSPSSGMTYNEQFF
DNA: TGTGCCAGCAGTCCTTCTAGCGGGATGACCTACAATGAGCAGTTCTTC

J: TRBJ2-3
D: TRBD2
size: -
V: TRBV6-2/TRBV6-3
CDR3: CASSPRETQRTQYF
DNA: TGTGCCAGCAGTCCGCGGGAGACCCAGAGGACGCAGTATTTT

J: TRBJ2-7
D: -
size: many
V: TRBV7-9
CDR3: CASSLTDRLTFEQYF
DNA: TGTGCCAGCAGCTTAACCGACAGACTCACGTTCGAGCAGTACTTC